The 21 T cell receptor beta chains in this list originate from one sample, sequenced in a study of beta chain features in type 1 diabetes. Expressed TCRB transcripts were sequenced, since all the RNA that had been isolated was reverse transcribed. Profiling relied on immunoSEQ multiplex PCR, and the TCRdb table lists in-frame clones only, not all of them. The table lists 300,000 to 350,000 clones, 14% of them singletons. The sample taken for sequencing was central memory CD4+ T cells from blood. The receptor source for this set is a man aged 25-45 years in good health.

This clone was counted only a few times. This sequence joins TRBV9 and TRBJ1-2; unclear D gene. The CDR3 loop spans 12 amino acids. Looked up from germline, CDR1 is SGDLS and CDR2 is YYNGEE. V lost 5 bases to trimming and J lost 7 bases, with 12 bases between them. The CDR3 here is CASSLPGFGYTF. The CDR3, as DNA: TGTGCCAGCAGTTTACCCGGGTTTGGCTACACCTTC.

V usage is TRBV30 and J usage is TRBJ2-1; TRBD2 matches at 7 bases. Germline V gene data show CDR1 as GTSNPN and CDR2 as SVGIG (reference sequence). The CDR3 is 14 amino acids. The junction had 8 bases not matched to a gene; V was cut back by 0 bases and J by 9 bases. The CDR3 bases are TGTGCCTGGAGTGTCTTAGCGGGTAGGGGTGAGCAGTTCTTC. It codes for CAWSVLAGRGEQFF.

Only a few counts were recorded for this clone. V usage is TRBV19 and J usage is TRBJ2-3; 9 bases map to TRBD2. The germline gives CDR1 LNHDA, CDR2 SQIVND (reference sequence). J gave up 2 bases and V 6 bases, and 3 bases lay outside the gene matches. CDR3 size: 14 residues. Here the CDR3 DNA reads TGTGCCAGTAGCGAGCGGGGGGTCACAGATACGCAGTATTTT. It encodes CASSERGVTDTQYF.

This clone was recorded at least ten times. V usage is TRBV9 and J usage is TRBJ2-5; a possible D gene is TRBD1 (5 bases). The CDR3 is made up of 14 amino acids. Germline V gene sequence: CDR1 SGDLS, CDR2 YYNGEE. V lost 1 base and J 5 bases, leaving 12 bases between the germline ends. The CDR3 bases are TGTGCCAGCAGCGTATCTGTGGGGCGGGAGACCCAGTACTTC. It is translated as CASSVSVGRETQYF.

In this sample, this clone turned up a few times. CDR3 loop: CASSRTGDTEAFF. The DNA of the CDR3 is TGTGCCAGCAGCCGGACAGGGGACACTGAAGCTTTCTTT. V usage is TRBV7-2 and J usage is TRBJ1-1; TRBD1 agrees at 9 bases. This CDR3 region has 13 residues. From germline, CDR1 is SGHTA and CDR2 FQGNSA. Trimming cost V 5 bases and J 3 bases; bases outside gene matches: 1. Full variable domain (outside the CDR3, taken from reference TRBV7-2 and TRBJ1-1): GAGVSQSPSNKVTEKGKDVELRCDPISGHTALYWYRQSLGQGLEFLIYFQGNSAPDKSGLPSDRFSAERTGGSVSTLTIQRTQQEDSAVYLCASSRTGDTEAFFGQGTRLTVV.

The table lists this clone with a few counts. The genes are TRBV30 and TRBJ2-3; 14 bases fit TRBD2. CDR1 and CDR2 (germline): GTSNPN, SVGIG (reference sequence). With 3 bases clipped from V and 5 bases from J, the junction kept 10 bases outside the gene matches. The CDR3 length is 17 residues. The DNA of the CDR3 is TGTGCCTGGAGCGTAAAACCGGGACTAGCGGGAGAAGATACGCAGTATTTT. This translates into CAWSVKPGLAGEDTQYF.

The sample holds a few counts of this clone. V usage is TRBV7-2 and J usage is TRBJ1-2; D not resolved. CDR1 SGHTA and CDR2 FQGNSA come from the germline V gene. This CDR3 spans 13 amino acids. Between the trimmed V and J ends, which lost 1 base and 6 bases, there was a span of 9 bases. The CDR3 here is CASSLGAGHGYTF. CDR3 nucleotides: TGTGCCAGCAGCTTAGGGGCAGGTCATGGCTACACCTTC.

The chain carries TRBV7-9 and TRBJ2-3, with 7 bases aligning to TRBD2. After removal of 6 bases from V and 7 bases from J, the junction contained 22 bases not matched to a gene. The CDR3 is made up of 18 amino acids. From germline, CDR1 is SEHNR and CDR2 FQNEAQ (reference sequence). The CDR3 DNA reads TGTGCCAGCAGACGACTCGGGGGGAGCGGGGCCACGCGCAATACGCAGTATTTT. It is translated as CASRRLGGSGATRNTQYF.

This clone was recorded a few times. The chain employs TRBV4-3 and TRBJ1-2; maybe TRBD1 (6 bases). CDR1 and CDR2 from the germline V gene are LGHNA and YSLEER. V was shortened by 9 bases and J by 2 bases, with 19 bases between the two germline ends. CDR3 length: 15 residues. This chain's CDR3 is CASGPGGQRNYGYTF. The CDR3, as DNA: TGCGCCAGTGGACCCGGGGGGCAACGAAACTATGGCTACACCTTC.

CDR3 nucleotide sequence: TGTGCCAGCAGCCCGATAGCGGGGGCCACAGATACGCAGTATTTT. It yields the protein CASSPIAGATDTQYF. The rearrangement uses TRBV5-5 and TRBJ2-3, with 9 bases lining up with TRBD2. The CDR3 has 15 amino acids. The germline CDR1 and CDR2 sequences are SGHKS and YYEKEE (reference sequence). V was clipped by 4 bases and J by 2 bases; unmatched bases: 5.

The CDR3: CASSQNLGGGSGNIQYF. CDR3 DNA sequence: TGCGCCAGCAGCCAAAATTTAGGGGGAGGGTCCGGAAACATTCAGTACTTC. The chain combines TRBV4-1 with TRBJ2-4, with TRBD2 as a possible D gene (7 bases). Germline assignment: CDR1 MGHRA and CDR2 YSYEKL. The CDR3 contains 17 residues. V lost 2 bases and J lost 6, with 20 bases in between.

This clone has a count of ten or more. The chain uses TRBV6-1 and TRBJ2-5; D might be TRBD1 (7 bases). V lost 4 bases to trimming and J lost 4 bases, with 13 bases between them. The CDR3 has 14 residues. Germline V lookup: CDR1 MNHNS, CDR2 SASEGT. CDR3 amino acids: CASSAQGGRETQYF. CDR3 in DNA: TGTGCCAGCAGTGCCCAGGGGGGTAGAGAGACCCAGTACTTC.

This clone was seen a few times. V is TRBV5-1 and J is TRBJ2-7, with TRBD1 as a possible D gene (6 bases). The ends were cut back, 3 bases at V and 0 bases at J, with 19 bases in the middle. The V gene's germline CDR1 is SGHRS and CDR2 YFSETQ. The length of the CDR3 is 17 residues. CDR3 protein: CASSYDIGTIFSYEQYF. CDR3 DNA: TGCGCCAGCAGCTATGATATCGGGACAATATTCTCCTACGAGCAGTACTTC.

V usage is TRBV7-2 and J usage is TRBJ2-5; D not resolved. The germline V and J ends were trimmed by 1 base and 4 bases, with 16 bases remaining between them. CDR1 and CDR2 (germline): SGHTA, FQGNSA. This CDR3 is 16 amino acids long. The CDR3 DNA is TGTGCCAGCAGCTTAGGAGGCCCCGAGTCGGGAGAGACCCAGTACTTC. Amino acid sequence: CASSLGGPESGETQYF. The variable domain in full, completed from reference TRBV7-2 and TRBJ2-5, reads GAGVSQSPSNKVTEKGKDVELRCDPISGHTALYWYRQSLGQGLEFLIYFQGNSAPDKSGLPSDRFSAERTGGSVSTLTIQRTQQEDSAVYLCASSLGGPESGETQYFGPGTRLLVL.

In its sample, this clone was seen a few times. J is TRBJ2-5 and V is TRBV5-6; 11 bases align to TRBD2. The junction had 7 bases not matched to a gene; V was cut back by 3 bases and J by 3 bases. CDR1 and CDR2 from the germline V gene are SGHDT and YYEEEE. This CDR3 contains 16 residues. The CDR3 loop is CASSSLTSGVKETQYF. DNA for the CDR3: TGTGCCAGCAGCTCCCTGACTAGCGGGGTTAAAGAGACCCAGTACTTC.

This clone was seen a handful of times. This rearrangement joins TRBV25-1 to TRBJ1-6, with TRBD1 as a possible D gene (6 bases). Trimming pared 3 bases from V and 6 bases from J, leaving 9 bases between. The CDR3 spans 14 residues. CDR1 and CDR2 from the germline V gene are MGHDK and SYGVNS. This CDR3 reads CASSDDRTNSPLHF. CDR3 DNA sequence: TGTGCCAGCAGTGACGACAGGACTAATTCACCCCTCCACTTT.

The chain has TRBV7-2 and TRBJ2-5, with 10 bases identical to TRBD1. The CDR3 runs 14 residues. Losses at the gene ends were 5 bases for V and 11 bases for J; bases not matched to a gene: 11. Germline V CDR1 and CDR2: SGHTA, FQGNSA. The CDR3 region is CASSLMGTGEEQYF. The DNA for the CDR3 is TGTGCCAGCAGCCTAATGGGGACAGGGGAAGAGCAGTACTTC.

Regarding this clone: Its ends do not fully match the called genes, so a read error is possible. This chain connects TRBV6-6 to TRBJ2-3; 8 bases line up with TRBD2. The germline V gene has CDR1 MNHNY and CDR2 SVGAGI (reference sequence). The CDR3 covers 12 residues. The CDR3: CAISGTSGTQYF. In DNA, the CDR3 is TGTGCCATCAGTGGGACTAGTGGTACGCAGTATTTT.

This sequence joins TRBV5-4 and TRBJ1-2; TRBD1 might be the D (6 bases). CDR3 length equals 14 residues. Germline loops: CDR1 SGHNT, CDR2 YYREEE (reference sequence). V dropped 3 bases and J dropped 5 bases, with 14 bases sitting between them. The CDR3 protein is CASSSNTGPYGYTF. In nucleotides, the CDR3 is TGTGCCAGCAGCTCCAATACAGGGCCGTATGGCTACACCTTC.

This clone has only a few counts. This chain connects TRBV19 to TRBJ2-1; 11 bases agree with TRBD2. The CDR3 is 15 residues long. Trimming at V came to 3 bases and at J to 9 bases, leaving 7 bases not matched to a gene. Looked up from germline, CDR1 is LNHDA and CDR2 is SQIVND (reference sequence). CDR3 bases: TGTGCCAGTAGTATGGTGGCTAGCGGGGGGAGTGAGCAGTTCTTC. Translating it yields CASSMVASGGSEQFF.

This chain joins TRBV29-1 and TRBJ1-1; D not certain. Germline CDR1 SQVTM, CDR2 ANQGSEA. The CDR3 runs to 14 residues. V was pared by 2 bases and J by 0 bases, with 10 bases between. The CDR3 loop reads CSVEQSWVNTEAFF. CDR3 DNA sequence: TGCAGCGTTGAACAATCATGGGTGAACACTGAAGCTTTCTTT.